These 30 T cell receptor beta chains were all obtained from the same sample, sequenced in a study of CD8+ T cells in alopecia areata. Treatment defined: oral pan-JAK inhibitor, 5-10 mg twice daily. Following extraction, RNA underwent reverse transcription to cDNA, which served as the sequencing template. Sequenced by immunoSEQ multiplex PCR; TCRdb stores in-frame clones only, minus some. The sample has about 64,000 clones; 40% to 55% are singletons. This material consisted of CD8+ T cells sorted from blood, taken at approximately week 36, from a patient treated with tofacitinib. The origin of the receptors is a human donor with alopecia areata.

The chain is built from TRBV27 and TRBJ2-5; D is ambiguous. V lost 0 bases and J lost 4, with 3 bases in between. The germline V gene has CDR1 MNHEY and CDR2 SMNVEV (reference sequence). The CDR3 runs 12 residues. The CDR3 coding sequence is TGTGCCAGCAGTTTATCTGGAGAGACCCAGTACTTC. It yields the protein CASSLSGETQYF.

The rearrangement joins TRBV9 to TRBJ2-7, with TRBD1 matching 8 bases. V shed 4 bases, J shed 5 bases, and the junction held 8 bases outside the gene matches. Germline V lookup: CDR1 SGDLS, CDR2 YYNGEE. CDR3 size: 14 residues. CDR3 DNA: TGTGCCAGCAGCAACGCGGACAGGGTTGACGAGCAGTACTTC. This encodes CASSNADRVDEQYF.

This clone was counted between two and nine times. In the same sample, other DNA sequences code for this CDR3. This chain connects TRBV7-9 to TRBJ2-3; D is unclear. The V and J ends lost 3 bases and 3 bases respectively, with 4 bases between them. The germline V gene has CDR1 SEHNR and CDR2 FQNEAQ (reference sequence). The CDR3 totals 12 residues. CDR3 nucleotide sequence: TGTGCCAGCAGCTTTGGAACAGATACGCAGTATTTT. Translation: CASSFGTDTQYF.

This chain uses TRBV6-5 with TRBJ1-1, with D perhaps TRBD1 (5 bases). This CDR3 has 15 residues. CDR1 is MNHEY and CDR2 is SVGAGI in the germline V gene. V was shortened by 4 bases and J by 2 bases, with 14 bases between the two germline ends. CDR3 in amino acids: CASSLQGSLNTEAFF. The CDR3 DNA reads TGTGCCAGCAGTTTGCAGGGAAGTCTAAACACTGAAGCTTTCTTT.

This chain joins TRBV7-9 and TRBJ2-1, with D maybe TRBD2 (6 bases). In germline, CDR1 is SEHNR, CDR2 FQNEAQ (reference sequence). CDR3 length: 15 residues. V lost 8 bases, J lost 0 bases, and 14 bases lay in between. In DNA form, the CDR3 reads TGTGCCAGCCCCCCGGGGGTTAGCTCCTACAATGAGCAGTTCTTC. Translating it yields CASPPGVSSYNEQFF.

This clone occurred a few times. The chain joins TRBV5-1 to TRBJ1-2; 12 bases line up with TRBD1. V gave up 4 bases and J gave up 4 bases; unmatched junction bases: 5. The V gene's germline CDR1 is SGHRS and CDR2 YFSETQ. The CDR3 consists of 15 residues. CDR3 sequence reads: CASSPGQGAAYGYTF. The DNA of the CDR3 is TGCGCCAGCAGCCCGGGACAGGGGGCCGCCTATGGCTACACCTTC.

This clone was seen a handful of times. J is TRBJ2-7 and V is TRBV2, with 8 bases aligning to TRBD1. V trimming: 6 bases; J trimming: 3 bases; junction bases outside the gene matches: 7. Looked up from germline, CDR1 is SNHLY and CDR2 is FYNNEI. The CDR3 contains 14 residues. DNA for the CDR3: TGTGCCAGCAGACCGGGGACAGGCCTCTACGAGCAGTACTTC. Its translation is CASRPGTGLYEQYF. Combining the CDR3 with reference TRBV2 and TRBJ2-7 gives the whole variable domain EPEVTQTPSHQVTQMGQEVILRCVPISNHLYFYWYRQILGQKVEFLVSFYNNEISEKSEIFDDQFSVERPDGSNFTLKIRSTKLEDSAMYFCASRPGTGLYEQYFGPGTRLTVT.

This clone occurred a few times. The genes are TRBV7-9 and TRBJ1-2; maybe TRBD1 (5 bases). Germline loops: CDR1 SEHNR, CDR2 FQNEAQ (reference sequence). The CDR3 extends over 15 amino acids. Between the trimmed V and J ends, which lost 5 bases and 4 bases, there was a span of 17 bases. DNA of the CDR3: TGTGCCAGCAGCCTGCTAGGGGACGGCGGCTATGGCTACACCTTC. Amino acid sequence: CASSLLGDGGYGYTF.

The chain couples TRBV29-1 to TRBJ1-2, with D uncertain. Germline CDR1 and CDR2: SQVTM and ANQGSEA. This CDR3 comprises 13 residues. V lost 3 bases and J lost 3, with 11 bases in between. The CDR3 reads CSVDAVLDYGYTF. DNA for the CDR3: TGCAGCGTTGATGCGGTTCTCGACTATGGCTACACCTTC. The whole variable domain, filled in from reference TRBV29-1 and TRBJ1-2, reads SAVISQKPSRDICQRGTSLTIQCQVDSQVTMMFWYRQQPGQSLTLIATANQGSEATYESGFVIDKFPISRPNLTFSTLTVSNMSPEDSSIYLCSVDAVLDYGYTFGSGTRLTVV.

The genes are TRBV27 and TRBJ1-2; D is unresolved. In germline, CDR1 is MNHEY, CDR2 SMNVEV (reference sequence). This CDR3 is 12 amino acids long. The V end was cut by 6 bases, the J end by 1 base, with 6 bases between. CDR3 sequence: CASSGSNYGYTF. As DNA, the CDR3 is TGTGCCAGCAGCGGTAGTAACTATGGCTACACCTTC.

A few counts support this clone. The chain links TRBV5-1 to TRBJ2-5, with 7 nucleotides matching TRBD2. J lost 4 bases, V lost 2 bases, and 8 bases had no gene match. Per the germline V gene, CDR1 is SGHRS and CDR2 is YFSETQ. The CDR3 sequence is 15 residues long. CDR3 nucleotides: TGCGCCAGCAGCTTAAGGACGGGAGGCTCAGAGACCCAGTACTTC. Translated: CASSLRTGGSETQYF.

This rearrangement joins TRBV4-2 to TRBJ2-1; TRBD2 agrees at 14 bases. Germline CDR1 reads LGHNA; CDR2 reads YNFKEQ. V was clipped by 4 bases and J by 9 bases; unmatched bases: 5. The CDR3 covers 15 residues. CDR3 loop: CASSPTSGRAPEQFF. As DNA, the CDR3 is TGTGCCAGCAGCCCGACTAGCGGGAGGGCCCCTGAGCAGTTCTTC.

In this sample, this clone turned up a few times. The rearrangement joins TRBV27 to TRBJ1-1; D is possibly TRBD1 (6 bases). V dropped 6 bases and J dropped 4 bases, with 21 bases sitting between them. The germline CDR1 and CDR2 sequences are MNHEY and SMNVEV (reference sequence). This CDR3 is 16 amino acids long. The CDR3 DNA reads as TGTGCCAGCAGCCCCGTAGGGGGGGGCGGACGCACTGAAGCTTTCTTT. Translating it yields CASSPVGGGGRTEAFF.

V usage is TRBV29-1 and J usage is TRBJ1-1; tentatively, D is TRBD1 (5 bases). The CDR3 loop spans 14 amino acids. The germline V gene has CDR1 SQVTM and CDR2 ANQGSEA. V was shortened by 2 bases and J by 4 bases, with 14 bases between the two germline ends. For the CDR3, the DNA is TGCAGCGTTGAATTCAGGGATGGAATCACTGAAGCTTTCTTT. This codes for CSVEFRDGITEAFF.

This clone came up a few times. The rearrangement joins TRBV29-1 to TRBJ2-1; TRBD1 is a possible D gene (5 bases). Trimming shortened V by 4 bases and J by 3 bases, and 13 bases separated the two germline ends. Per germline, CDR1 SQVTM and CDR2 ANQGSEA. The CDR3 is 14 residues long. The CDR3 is CSVVAGSDYNEQFF. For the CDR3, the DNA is TGCAGCGTTGTAGCAGGGTCCGACTACAATGAGCAGTTCTTC.

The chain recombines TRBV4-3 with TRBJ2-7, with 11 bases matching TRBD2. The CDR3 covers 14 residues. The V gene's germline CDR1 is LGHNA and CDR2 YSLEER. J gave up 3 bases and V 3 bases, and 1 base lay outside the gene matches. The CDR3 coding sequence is TGCGCCAGCAGCCAGGGGACTAGCGGCTACGAGCAGTACTTC. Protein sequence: CASSQGTSGYEQYF.

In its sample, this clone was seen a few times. The CDR3: CASSVGASTEAFF. CDR3 in DNA: TGTGCCAGCAGCGTTGGGGCCAGCACTGAAGCTTTCTTT. The chain combines TRBV9 with TRBJ1-1; D possibly corresponds to TRBD1 (5 bases). Germline V gene lookup returns CDR1 SGDLS and CDR2 YYNGEE. The CDR3 loop spans 13 amino acids. Between the trimmed V and J ends, which lost 2 bases and 4 bases, there was a span of 9 bases.

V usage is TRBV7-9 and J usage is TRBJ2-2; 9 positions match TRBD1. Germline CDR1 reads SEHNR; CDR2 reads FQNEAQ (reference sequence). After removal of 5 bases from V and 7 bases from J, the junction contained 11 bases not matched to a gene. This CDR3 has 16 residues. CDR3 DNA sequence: TGTGCCAGCAGCCAAGCCACAGGGGGCGATGGCGGGGAGCTGTTTTTT. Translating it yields CASSQATGGDGGELFF.

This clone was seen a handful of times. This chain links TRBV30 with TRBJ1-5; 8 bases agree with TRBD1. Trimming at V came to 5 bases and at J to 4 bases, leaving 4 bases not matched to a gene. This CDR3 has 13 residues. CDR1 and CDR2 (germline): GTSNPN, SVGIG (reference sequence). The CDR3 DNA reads TGTGCCTGGGGTGGACAGGGAAATCAGCCCCAGCATTTT. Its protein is CAWGGQGNQPQHF.

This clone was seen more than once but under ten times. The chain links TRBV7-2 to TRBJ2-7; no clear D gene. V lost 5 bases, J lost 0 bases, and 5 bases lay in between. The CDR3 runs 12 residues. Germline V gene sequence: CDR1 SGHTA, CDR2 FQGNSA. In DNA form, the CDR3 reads TGTGCCAGCAGCCCTCCCTCCTACGAGCAGTACTTC. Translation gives CASSPPSYEQYF.

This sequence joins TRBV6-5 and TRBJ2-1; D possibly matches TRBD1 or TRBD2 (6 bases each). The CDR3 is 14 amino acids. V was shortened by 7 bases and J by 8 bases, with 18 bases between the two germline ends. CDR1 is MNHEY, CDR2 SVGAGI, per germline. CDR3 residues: CASTRGRIIDEQFF. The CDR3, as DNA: TGTGCCAGCACACGGGGGCGCATAATCGATGAGCAGTTCTTC.

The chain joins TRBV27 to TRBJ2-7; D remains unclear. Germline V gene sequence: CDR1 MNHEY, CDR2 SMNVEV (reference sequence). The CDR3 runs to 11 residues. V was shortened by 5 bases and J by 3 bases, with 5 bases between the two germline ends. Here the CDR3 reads CASSHNYEQYF. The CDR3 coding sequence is TGTGCCAGCAGTCACAACTACGAGCAGTACTTC.

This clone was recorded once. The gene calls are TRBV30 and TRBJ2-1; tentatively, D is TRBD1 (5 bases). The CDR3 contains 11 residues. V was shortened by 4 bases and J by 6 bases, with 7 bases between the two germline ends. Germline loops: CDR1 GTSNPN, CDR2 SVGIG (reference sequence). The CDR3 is CAWKDSNEQFF. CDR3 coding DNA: TGTGCCTGGAAAGACAGCAATGAGCAGTTCTTC.

CDR3 in DNA: TGTGCCAGCAGTTTAACGGGTCCCGGGGAGCTGTTTTTT. This sequence encodes CASSLTGPGELFF. The chain couples TRBV27 to TRBJ2-2; D not certain. Deletions cut 2 bases from V and 6 bases from J, with 7 bases between. This CDR3 comprises 13 residues. Looked up from germline, CDR1 is MNHEY and CDR2 is SMNVEV (reference sequence).

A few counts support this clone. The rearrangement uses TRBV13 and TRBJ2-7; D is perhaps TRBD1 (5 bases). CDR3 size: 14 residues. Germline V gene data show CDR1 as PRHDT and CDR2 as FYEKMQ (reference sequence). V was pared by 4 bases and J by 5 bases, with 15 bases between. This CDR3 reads CASSSFQGGDEQYF. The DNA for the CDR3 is TGTGCCAGCAGCTCGTTTCAGGGTGGCGACGAGCAGTACTTC.

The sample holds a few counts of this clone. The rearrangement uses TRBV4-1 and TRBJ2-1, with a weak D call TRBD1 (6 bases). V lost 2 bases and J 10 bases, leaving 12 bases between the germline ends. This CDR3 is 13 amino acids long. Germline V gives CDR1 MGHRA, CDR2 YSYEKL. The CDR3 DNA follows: TGCGCCAGCAGCCAAAACAGGGTTCGCGAGCAGTTCTTC. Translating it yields CASSQNRVREQFF.

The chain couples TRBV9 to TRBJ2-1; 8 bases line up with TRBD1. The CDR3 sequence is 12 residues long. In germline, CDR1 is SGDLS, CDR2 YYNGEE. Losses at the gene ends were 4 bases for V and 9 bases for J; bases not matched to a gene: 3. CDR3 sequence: CASSPDRGEQFF. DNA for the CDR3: TGTGCCAGCAGCCCCGACAGGGGTGAGCAGTTCTTC.

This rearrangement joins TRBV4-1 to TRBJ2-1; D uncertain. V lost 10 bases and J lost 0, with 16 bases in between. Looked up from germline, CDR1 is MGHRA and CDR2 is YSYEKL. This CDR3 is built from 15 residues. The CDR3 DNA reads TGCGCCACATCTAGGGCGTTGAGCTCCTACAATGAGCAGTTCTTC. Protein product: CATSRALSSYNEQFF.

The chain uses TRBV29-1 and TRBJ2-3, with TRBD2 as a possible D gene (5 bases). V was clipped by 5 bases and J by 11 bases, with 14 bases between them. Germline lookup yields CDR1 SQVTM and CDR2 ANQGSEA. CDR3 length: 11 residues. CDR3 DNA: TGCAGCGTTTGGGATGGAGGTGGGCAGTATTTT. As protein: CSVWDGGGQYF.

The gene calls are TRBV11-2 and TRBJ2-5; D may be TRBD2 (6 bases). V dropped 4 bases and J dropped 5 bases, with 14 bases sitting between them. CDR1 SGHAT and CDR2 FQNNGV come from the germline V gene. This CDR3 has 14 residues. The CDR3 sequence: CASSSSGSRETQYF. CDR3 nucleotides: TGTGCCAGCAGCTCCTCCGGGAGCCGGGAGACCCAGTACTTC.